These T cell receptor beta chains were read from a single sample in a study. TCRdb passed the 5' RACE reads through MiXCR, listing each CDR3 protein once. The sample shows some 44,000 distinct CDR3 sequences, around 20% of them seen only once. The sample comprised Tregs sorted from blood. All receptors derive from a female donor with breast cancer. Both conserved end residues are part of each CDR3. D genes are given only for firm matches. A row's size may be missing; if present it is once, few, many or a size class.

d_call: .
j_call: TRBJ2-3
v_call: TRBV4-1
clone_size: .
cdr3_aa: CASSQEGLGDTDTQYF
cdr3_nt: TGCGCCAGCAGCCAAGAAGGTCTGGGAGACACAGATACGCAGTATTTT

d_call: .
j_call: TRBJ2-7
v_call: TRBV4-1
clone_size: few
cdr3_aa: CASSQVPPYEQYF
cdr3_nt: TGCGCCAGCAGCCAAGTCCCACCCTACGAGCAGTACTTC

d_call: TRBD2
j_call: TRBJ2-3
v_call: TRBV20-1
clone_size: .
cdr3_aa: CSARSLAGRGTDTQYF
cdr3_nt: TGCAGTGCTAGATCTCTAGCGGGAAGGGGCACAGATACGCAGTATTTT

d_call: .
j_call: TRBJ1-1
v_call: TRBV29-1
clone_size: few
cdr3_aa: CSVGGGNTEAFF
cdr3_nt: TGCAGCGTTGGGGGGGGGAACACTGAAGCTTTCTTT

d_call: TRBD1
j_call: TRBJ2-7
v_call: TRBV16
clone_size: few
cdr3_aa: CASSQDRVYEQYF
cdr3_nt: TGTGCCAGCAGTCAGGACAGGGTCTACGAGCAGTACTTC

d_call: TRBD1
j_call: TRBJ2-1
v_call: TRBV15
clone_size: few
cdr3_aa: CATSSHGTGISYNEQFF
cdr3_nt: TGTGCCACCAGCAGTCACGGGACAGGAATAAGTTACAATGAGCAGTTCTTC

d_call: TRBD1
j_call: TRBJ1-5
v_call: TRBV7-9
clone_size: few
cdr3_aa: CASSLAGTGDQPQHF
cdr3_nt: TGTGCCAGCAGCTTAGCGGGGACAGGGGATCAGCCCCAGCATTTT

d_call: TRBD1
j_call: TRBJ2-7
v_call: TRBV29-1
clone_size: many
cdr3_aa: CSVRTGGYEQYF
cdr3_nt: TGCAGCGTTCGGACAGGGGGTTACGAGCAGTACTTC

d_call: TRBD1
j_call: TRBJ1-5
v_call: TRBV28
clone_size: .
cdr3_aa: CATNSQGLRQPQHF
cdr3_nt: TGTGCCACCAATTCACAGGGGCTGCGACAGCCCCAGCATTTT

d_call: TRBD2
j_call: TRBJ2-5
v_call: TRBV11-2
clone_size: .
cdr3_aa: CASSPGLAGPQETQYF
cdr3_nt: TGTGCCAGCAGCCCGGGACTAGCGGGACCCCAAGAGACCCAGTACTTC

d_call: TRBD1
j_call: TRBJ2-7
v_call: TRBV7-9
clone_size: many
cdr3_aa: CASSRGDRGYEQYF
cdr3_nt: TGTGCCAGCAGCCGGGGGGACAGGGGGTACGAGCAGTACTTC

d_call: TRBD1
j_call: TRBJ2-1
v_call: TRBV5-1
clone_size: few
cdr3_aa: CASSTDRENEQFF
cdr3_nt: TGCGCCAGCAGCACTGACAGGGAAAATGAGCAGTTCTTC

d_call: .
j_call: TRBJ1-5
v_call: TRBV25-1
clone_size: few
cdr3_aa: CARTHPRGGGNQPQHF
cdr3_nt: TGTGCCAGGACTCACCCGAGGGGGGGGGGCAATCAGCCCCAGCATTTT

d_call: .
j_call: TRBJ2-5
v_call: TRBV7-6
clone_size: many
cdr3_aa: CASSLGTAGAQYF
cdr3_nt: TGTGCCAGCAGCTTAGGGACAGCCGGGGCCCAGTACTTC

d_call: .
j_call: TRBJ2-1
v_call: TRBV7-9
clone_size: .
cdr3_aa: CASSFRLGAPSEQFF
cdr3_nt: TGTGCCAGCAGCTTCAGGCTGGGGGCGCCCAGTGAGCAGTTCTTC

d_call: TRBD2
j_call: TRBJ2-1
v_call: TRBV29-1
clone_size: .
cdr3_aa: CSVEGTTNNEQFF
cdr3_nt: TGCAGCGTCGAGGGGACTACAAACAATGAGCAGTTCTTC

d_call: .
j_call: TRBJ2-5
v_call: TRBV7-9
clone_size: few
cdr3_aa: CASSHATFQGTQYF
cdr3_nt: TGTGCCAGCAGCCATGCCACCTTCCAAGGGACCCAGTACTTC

d_call: .
j_call: TRBJ2-7
v_call: TRBV30
clone_size: .
cdr3_aa: CAWSPEGYEQYF
cdr3_nt: TGTGCCTGGAGTCCAGAGGGCTACGAGCAGTACTTC

d_call: TRBD1
j_call: TRBJ2-7
v_call: TRBV4-1
clone_size: many
cdr3_aa: CASSQGTGPYEQYF
cdr3_nt: TGCGCCAGCAGCCAAGGGACAGGCCCCTACGAGCAGTACTTC

d_call: .
j_call: TRBJ2-7
v_call: TRBV20-1
clone_size: few
cdr3_aa: CSARVKSSSYEQYF
cdr3_nt: TGCAGTGCTAGAGTAAAATCGAGCTCCTACGAGCAGTACTTC

d_call: TRBD2
j_call: TRBJ2-7
v_call: TRBV7-9
clone_size: few
cdr3_aa: CASSLEREGLYEQYF
cdr3_nt: TGTGCCAGCAGCTTAGAGCGGGAGGGGCTCTACGAGCAGTACTTC

d_call: TRBD1
j_call: TRBJ2-1
v_call: TRBV5-1
clone_size: many
cdr3_aa: CASSSDRVYYNEQFF
cdr3_nt: TGCGCCAGCAGCTCGGACAGGGTATACTACAATGAGCAGTTCTTC

d_call: .
j_call: TRBJ2-2
v_call: TRBV28
clone_size: few
cdr3_aa: CASSPRLRPGELFF
cdr3_nt: TGTGCCAGCAGTCCGCGACTGCGACCGGGGGAGCTGTTTTTT

d_call: TRBD2
j_call: TRBJ2-3
v_call: TRBV5-1
clone_size: many
cdr3_aa: CASSLGLAGGQDTQYF
cdr3_nt: TGCGCCAGCAGCTTGGGACTAGCGGGAGGCCAAGATACGCAGTATTTT

d_call: TRBD1
j_call: TRBJ2-1
v_call: TRBV4-1
clone_size: .
cdr3_aa: CASRDRDSSYNEQFF
cdr3_nt: TGCGCCAGCAGGGACCGGGACAGCTCCTACAATGAGCAGTTCTTC

d_call: .
j_call: TRBJ2-3
v_call: TRBV10-3
clone_size: many
cdr3_aa: CAIRYSASSTDTQYF
cdr3_nt: TGTGCCATCAGATATAGCGCCTCTAGCACAGATACGCAGTATTTT

d_call: .
j_call: TRBJ2-1
v_call: TRBV7-7
clone_size: many
cdr3_aa: CASSYGGGYNEQFF
cdr3_nt: TGTGCCAGCAGCTATGGTGGGGGGTACAATGAGCAGTTCTTC

d_call: .
j_call: TRBJ1-5
v_call: TRBV24-1
clone_size: few
cdr3_aa: CATSGSGSDQPQHF
cdr3_nt: TGTGCCACCAGTGGTTCGGGTAGCGATCAGCCCCAGCATTTT

d_call: .
j_call: TRBJ2-7
v_call: TRBV6-5
clone_size: many
cdr3_aa: CASRRGSTAYEQYF
cdr3_nt: TGTGCCAGCCGGCGGGGTAGCACGGCCTACGAGCAGTACTTC

d_call: .
j_call: TRBJ1-1
v_call: TRBV28
clone_size: .
cdr3_aa: CASSHNTEAFF
cdr3_nt: TGTGCCAGCAGTCATAACACTGAAGCTTTCTTT

d_call: TRBD2
j_call: TRBJ2-7
v_call: TRBV27
clone_size: many
cdr3_aa: CASSTGLAGYEQYF
cdr3_nt: TGTGCCAGCAGTACAGGACTAGCAGGTTACGAGCAGTACTTC

d_call: .
j_call: TRBJ2-1
v_call: TRBV7-2
clone_size: many
cdr3_aa: CASSLWSGISYNEQFF
cdr3_nt: TGTGCCAGCAGCTTATGGAGCGGAATCTCCTACAATGAGCAGTTCTTC

d_call: .
j_call: TRBJ2-1
v_call: TRBV2
clone_size: .
cdr3_aa: CASRIHGPLDEQFF
cdr3_nt: TGTGCCAGCAGGATCCACGGGCCGTTGGATGAGCAGTTCTTC

d_call: TRBD1
j_call: TRBJ2-7
v_call: TRBV10-3
clone_size: .
cdr3_aa: CAIREDRAEDEQYF
cdr3_nt: TGTGCCATCAGGGAAGACAGGGCAGAAGACGAGCAGTACTTC

d_call: TRBD2
j_call: TRBJ2-1
v_call: TRBV4-1
clone_size: .
cdr3_aa: CACRSGLAAANEQFF
cdr3_nt: TGCGCCTGCAGATCCGGACTAGCGGCCGCCAATGAGCAGTTCTTC

d_call: .
j_call: TRBJ2-5
v_call: TRBV27
clone_size: .
cdr3_aa: CASSLSVGLGRETQYF
cdr3_nt: TGTGCCAGCAGTTTATCCGTGGGGTTAGGGAGAGAGACCCAGTACTTC

d_call: .
j_call: TRBJ2-2
v_call: TRBV29-1
clone_size: many
cdr3_aa: CSVEGLGTGELFF
cdr3_nt: TGCAGCGTTGAAGGCCTAGGCACCGGGGAGCTGTTTTTT

d_call: TRBD2
j_call: TRBJ2-1
v_call: TRBV28
clone_size: few
cdr3_aa: CASSPNSGSGNEQFF
cdr3_nt: TGTGCCAGCAGTCCAAACAGCGGGAGCGGGAATGAGCAGTTCTTC

d_call: TRBD1
j_call: TRBJ2-2
v_call: TRBV5-1
clone_size: few
cdr3_aa: CASQGQGNGGTGELFF
cdr3_nt: TGCGCCAGTCAGGGACAGGGTAACGGCGGCACCGGGGAGCTGTTTTTT

d_call: .
j_call: TRBJ2-1
v_call: TRBV7-3
clone_size: .
cdr3_aa: CASSLGQIPYNEQFF
cdr3_nt: TGTGCCAGCAGCTTAGGACAGATTCCCTACAATGAGCAGTTCTTC

d_call: TRBD1
j_call: TRBJ1-1
v_call: TRBV4-2
clone_size: many
cdr3_aa: CASSQEGQRNTEAFF
cdr3_nt: TGTGCCAGCAGCCAAGAGGGACAGAGGAACACTGAAGCTTTCTTT

d_call: TRBD2
j_call: TRBJ2-1
v_call: TRBV4-2
clone_size: .
cdr3_aa: CASSQDPGGYDNEQFF
cdr3_nt: TGTGCCAGCAGCCAAGATCCGGGAGGATATGACAATGAGCAGTTCTTC

d_call: TRBD1
j_call: TRBJ1-5
v_call: TRBV12-3/TRBV12-4
clone_size: .
cdr3_aa: CASSLGGSRGRTGSNQPQHF
cdr3_nt: TGTGCCAGCAGTTTGGGAGGGAGCAGGGGGCGGACTGGTAGCAATCAGCCCCAGCATTTT

d_call: TRBD1
j_call: TRBJ2-2
v_call: TRBV7-2
clone_size: many
cdr3_aa: CASRPGQGRDWNTGELFF
cdr3_nt: TGTGCCAGCAGGCCGGGACAGGGGCGAGACTGGAACACCGGGGAGCTGTTTTTT

d_call: TRBD1
j_call: TRBJ1-2
v_call: TRBV4-1
clone_size: medium-sized
cdr3_aa: CASSAGTGGNDYGYTF
cdr3_nt: TGCGCCAGCAGCGCCGGGACAGGGGGCAACGACTATGGCTACACCTTC

d_call: .
j_call: TRBJ1-3
v_call: TRBV7-9
clone_size: many
cdr3_aa: CASSLPSDSGNTIYF
cdr3_nt: TGTGCCAGCAGCTTACCGTCCGACTCTGGAAACACCATATATTTT

d_call: .
j_call: TRBJ2-7
v_call: TRBV12-3/TRBV12-4
clone_size: .
cdr3_aa: CASSVSGFGEQYF
cdr3_nt: TGTGCCAGCAGTGTATCAGGGTTTGGCGAGCAGTACTTC

d_call: TRBD1
j_call: TRBJ1-5
v_call: TRBV28
clone_size: few
cdr3_aa: CASSPRTGIGSNQPQHF
cdr3_nt: TGTGCCAGCAGCCCTCGGACAGGGATAGGTAGCAATCAGCCCCAGCATTTT

d_call: .
j_call: TRBJ1-2
v_call: TRBV20-1
clone_size: few
cdr3_aa: CSARDPDSYGYTF
cdr3_nt: TGCAGTGCTAGGGACCCCGATAGCTATGGCTACACCTTC

d_call: .
j_call: TRBJ1-4
v_call: TRBV14
clone_size: .
cdr3_aa: CASSHAWGEGEKLFF
cdr3_nt: TGTGCCAGCAGCCATGCCTGGGGCGAAGGTGAAAAACTGTTTTTT

d_call: TRBD2
j_call: TRBJ2-6
v_call: TRBV3-1
clone_size: .
cdr3_aa: CASSLELADSSGANVLTF
cdr3_nt: TGTGCCAGCAGCCTAGAACTAGCGGATAGCTCTGGGGCCAACGTCCTGACTTTC

d_call: TRBD1
j_call: TRBJ2-1
v_call: TRBV5-1
clone_size: .
cdr3_aa: CASSLRQGAYNEQFF
cdr3_nt: TGCGCCAGCAGCTTAAGACAGGGGGCTTACAATGAGCAGTTCTTC

d_call: .
j_call: TRBJ1-1
v_call: TRBV20-1
clone_size: many
cdr3_aa: CSASAAPNTEAFF
cdr3_nt: TGCAGTGCTAGTGCCGCTCCGAACACTGAAGCTTTCTTT

d_call: TRBD1
j_call: TRBJ2-5
v_call: TRBV7-6
clone_size: .
cdr3_aa: CASSLERLAGGFQETQYF
cdr3_nt: TGTGCCAGCAGCTTAGAACGATTGGCAGGGGGATTCCAAGAGACCCAGTACTTC

d_call: .
j_call: TRBJ2-1
v_call: TRBV4-2
clone_size: few
cdr3_aa: CASSHTGNEQFF
cdr3_nt: TGTGCCAGCAGCCACACGGGCAATGAGCAGTTCTTC

d_call: .
j_call: TRBJ2-2
v_call: TRBV5-4
clone_size: few
cdr3_aa: CASSLVPGITITGELFF
cdr3_nt: TGTGCCAGCAGCTTGGTACCGGGAATTACTATCACCGGGGAGCTGTTTTTT

d_call: TRBD2
j_call: TRBJ2-7
v_call: TRBV28
clone_size: many
cdr3_aa: CASSLLGWGGTTYEQYF
cdr3_nt: TGTGCCAGCAGTTTATTGGGGTGGGGAGGGACCACCTACGAGCAGTACTTC

d_call: .
j_call: TRBJ2-7
v_call: TRBV6-5
clone_size: many
cdr3_aa: CASHPGPASEQYF
cdr3_nt: TGTGCCAGCCACCCGGGCCCCGCAAGCGAGCAGTACTTC

d_call: .
j_call: TRBJ2-5
v_call: TRBV28
clone_size: .
cdr3_aa: CASSLWGRETQYF
cdr3_nt: TGTGCCAGCAGTTTATGGGGAAGAGAGACCCAGTACTTC

d_call: TRBD1
j_call: TRBJ2-5
v_call: TRBV6-5
clone_size: few
cdr3_aa: CASSYDRGPETQYF
cdr3_nt: TGTGCCAGCAGTTACGACAGGGGTCCGGAGACCCAGTACTTC